Below are 13 T cell receptor beta chains sequenced from a single sample in a study of beta chain features in type 1 diabetes. These TCRs' antigens remain unknown. Study outcomes and limitations: Significant though moderate, a shortening of TCRB CDR3s appeared in all four CD4+ subsets of Type 1 diabetes patients.

Since all of the isolated RNA was reverse transcribed, expressed TCRB transcripts were what got sequenced. Generated by immunoSEQ multiplex PCR, the TCRdb table keeps only in-frame clones and is missing some. The table records 500,000 to 650,000 clones, roughly 12% of them present only once. Sequenced sample: naive CD4+ T cells from blood. The receptor set was obtained from a man younger than 45 with type 1 diabetes.

This clone was counted only a few times. The J gene is TRBJ1-6, the V gene TRBV2; 7 nucleotides match TRBD1. The junction had 3 bases not matched to a gene; V was cut back by 6 bases and J by 1 base. Germline V lookup: CDR1 SNHLY, CDR2 FYNNEI. The CDR3 contains 15 residues. The CDR3 region is CASRMTGSYNSPLHF. CDR3 DNA sequence: TGTGCCAGCAGGATGACAGGGTCCTATAATTCACCCCTCCACTTT.

Only a few counts were recorded for this clone. In nucleotides, the CDR3 is TGCGCCAGCAGCCAAGATGTGCGCGGTCCCATTAACTATGGCTACACCTTC. Protein: CASSQDVRGPINYGYTF. The chain has TRBV4-3 and TRBJ1-2; no clear D gene. From germline, CDR1 is LGHNA and CDR2 YSLEER. Trimming left V 0 bases short and J 1 base short, with 15 bases between. The CDR3 covers 17 residues.

This clone has more than one count but fewer than ten. The chain combines TRBV7-6 with TRBJ2-7, with D perhaps assigned TRBD1 or TRBD2 (6 bases each). Germline-derived CDR1 and CDR2 are SGHVS and FNYEAQ. The CDR3 covers 15 residues. The V gene lost 5 bases and the J gene lost 7 bases, with 21 bases spanning the gap. The CDR3 is CASSHSHREAGEQYF. The CDR3, as DNA: TGTGCCAGCAGCCATAGTCACAGGGAGGCGGGGGAGCAGTACTTC.

The CDR3 here is CASSQVVMGGRAEAFF. The CDR3 DNA reads TGTGCCAGCAGCCAAGTCGTTATGGGGGGACGCGCTGAAGCTTTCTTT. The V gene is TRBV4-2, the J gene TRBJ1-1; D might be TRBD1 (5 bases). Germline CDR1 and CDR2: LGHNA and YNFKEQ. The CDR3 is made up of 16 amino acids. The V end lost 1 base, the J end lost 6 bases, and 18 bases lay between the germline ends.

This clone was picked up a small number of times. The chain has TRBV29-1 and TRBJ1-1; the D gene is possibly TRBD1 (6 bases). V was cut by 8 bases and J by 7 bases, with 20 bases left in between. This CDR3 comprises 13 residues. The V gene's germline CDR1 is SQVTM and CDR2 ANQGSEA. CDR3 amino acids: CSITRGDTREAFF. CDR3 DNA sequence: TGCAGCATTACGCGGGGGGACACCCGTGAAGCTTTCTTT.

This clone was recorded a few times. This specimen includes other DNA sequences encoding the same CDR3. The chain has TRBV7-2 and TRBJ2-5, with a tentative D call TRBD1 (5 bases). CDR1 is SGHTA, CDR2 FQGNSA, per germline. The CDR3 loop spans 13 amino acids. V dropped 3 bases and J dropped 1 base, with 6 bases sitting between them. CDR3 nucleotides: TGTGCCAGCAGCTTTGACAGCCAAGAGACCCAGTACTTC. Its translation: CASSFDSQETQYF.

This clone turned up a few times. The genes are TRBV5-6 and TRBJ1-2; unclear D gene. V lost 5 bases, J lost 2 bases, and 4 bases lay in between. Germline CDR1 is SGHDT and CDR2 is YYEEEE. This CDR3 contains 11 residues. CDR3 coding DNA: TGTGCCAGCAGGTCGAACTATGGCTACACCTTC. Encoded protein: CASRSNYGYTF.

This clone was counted between two and nine times. The CDR3 DNA is TGCAGCGTTGAAGATGTCAGGGGGGCCTATGGCTACACCTTC. Protein: CSVEDVRGAYGYTF. The genes are TRBV29-1 and TRBJ1-2; 7 nucleotides agree with TRBD1. CDR3 size: 14 residues. With 0 bases clipped from V and 4 bases from J, the junction kept 5 bases outside the gene matches. Germline V gene data show CDR1 as SQVTM and CDR2 as ANQGSEA.

Many counts were recorded for this clone. This chain links TRBV10-3 with TRBJ2-6; D unresolved. V lost 3 bases, J lost 4 bases, and 10 bases lay in between. This CDR3 comprises 15 residues. Germline CDR1 reads ENHRY; CDR2 reads SYGVKD. Written as DNA, the CDR3 is TGTGCCATCAGTGATTCTGGGAACGGGGCCAACGTCCTGACTTTC. Residues: CAISDSGNGANVLTF.

V is TRBV7-2 and J is TRBJ2-5; TRBD1 aligns across 8 bases. With 5 bases clipped from V and 1 base from J, the junction kept 9 bases outside the gene matches. CDR3 length: 16 residues. Germline-derived CDR1 and CDR2 are SGHTA and FQGNSA. The chain's CDR3 is CASSPADRVVQETQYF. The CDR3 DNA reads as TGTGCCAGCAGCCCGGCGGACAGGGTAGTCCAAGAGACCCAGTACTTC.

This clone occurred a few times. This sample includes further DNA sequences coding for the same CDR3. V usage is TRBV5-1 and J usage is TRBJ1-2; a possible D gene is TRBD1 (6 bases). Trimming shortened V by 0 bases and J by 4 bases, and 7 bases separated the two germline ends. Germline CDR1 SGHRS, CDR2 YFSETQ. This CDR3 is 13 amino acids long. The CDR3 DNA follows: TGCGCCAGCAGCTTGGACAGGGTCTATGGCTACACCTTC. Translated: CASSLDRVYGYTF.

The rearrangement uses TRBV11-3 and TRBJ2-3; a weak D match, TRBD1 (6 bases). V was shortened by 6 bases and J by 1 base, with 11 bases between the two germline ends. In germline, CDR1 is SGHNT, CDR2 YENEEA. The CDR3 is made up of 14 amino acids. The CDR3 protein is CASRTGWGTDTQYF. DNA for the CDR3: TGTGCCAGCAGAACAGGGTGGGGCACAGATACGCAGTATTTT.

The chain is built from TRBV6-5 and TRBJ1-6; D not resolved. The CDR3 covers 15 residues. The germline V gene has CDR1 MNHEY and CDR2 SVGAGI. V was clipped by 2 bases and J by 7 bases, with 12 bases between them. The CDR3 nucleotides are TGTGCCAGCAGTTACGAACATGGGTCAAATTCACCCCTCCACTTT. It yields the protein CASSYEHGSNSPLHF.